One and the same sample provided the 29 T cell receptor beta chains below, sequenced in a study of shared clonotypes between healthy human individuals. Positively selected for CCR7, the CD45RO-negative cells used as naive CD8 cells excluded terminally differentiated effector memory CD45RA+ cells. Generated by immunoSEQ multiplex PCR, the TCRdb table keeps only in-frame clones and is missing some. The table includes over 2,000,000 clones, over 85% detected once. The sequenced material came from naive CD8+ T cells from PBMCs. The receptors stem from a man between 18 and 35 years old in good health. Some clones in this sample may be carry-over from other donors' samples.

The V gene is TRBV19, the J gene TRBJ1-1; weak D call: TRBD1 (6 bases). V was pared by 1 base and J by 4 bases, with 16 bases between. Per germline, CDR1 LNHDA and CDR2 SQIVND (reference sequence). CDR3 length: 16 residues. The CDR3 bases are TGTGCCAGTAGTATAGGGCGCGCAGGGGTGGCCACTGAAGCTTTCTTT. This encodes CASSIGRAGVATEAFF.

The rearrangement uses TRBV6-5 and TRBJ2-2; D ambiguous. V lost 6 bases to trimming and J lost 0 bases, with 11 bases between them. The CDR3 consists of 15 residues. The germline V gene encodes CDR1 MNHEY and CDR2 SVGAGI. The CDR3 here is CASSPARANTGELFF. The CDR3 bases are TGTGCCAGCAGCCCCGCTAGGGCGAACACCGGGGAGCTGTTTTTT.

J is TRBJ2-1 and V is TRBV4-1; D possibly corresponds to TRBD2 (5 bases). Germline CDR1 is MGHRA and CDR2 is YSYEKL. Trimming removed 0 bases from V and 6 bases from J, with 18 bases in between. This CDR3 contains 17 residues. The CDR3 here is CASSQDADWGRINEQFF. CDR3 nucleotide sequence: TGCGCCAGCAGCCAAGATGCGGACTGGGGTAGGATCAATGAGCAGTTCTTC.

The chain combines TRBV25-1 with TRBJ1-2; TRBD1 is a possible D gene (5 bases). Germline assignment: CDR1 MGHDK and CDR2 SYGVNS. V dropped 3 bases and J dropped 8 bases, with 10 bases sitting between them. The CDR3 covers 12 residues. The DNA of the CDR3 is TGTGCCAGCAGTGATCAGGGATGGGGCTACACCTTC. Amino acids: CASSDQGWGYTF.

The J gene is TRBJ2-4, the V gene TRBV6-5; TRBD2 aligns across 14 bases. V dropped 2 bases and J dropped 14; count of bases not matched to a gene: 11. The CDR3 has 16 amino acids. Germline loops: CDR1 MNHEY, CDR2 SVGAGI. CDR3 loop: CASSYGTGTSGSREYF. In DNA, the CDR3 is TGTGCCAGCAGTTACGGAACCGGGACTAGCGGGAGCCGGGAGTACTTC.

The chain is built from TRBV4-1 and TRBJ2-7; D is possibly TRBD1 (5 bases). CDR1 is MGHRA, CDR2 YSYEKL, per germline. Trimming took off 2 bases at V and 3 bases at J, with 8 bases between the two ends. The CDR3 contains 13 residues. The CDR3 protein is CASSQSQVYEQYF. In DNA, the CDR3 is TGCGCCAGCAGCCAATCACAGGTCTACGAGCAGTACTTC.

The rearrangement links TRBV28 to TRBJ2-1; 14 positions agree with TRBD2. The CDR3 consists of 18 residues. The junction had 7 bases not matched to a gene; V was cut back by 2 bases and J by 4 bases. Germline-derived CDR1 and CDR2 are MDHEN and SYDVKM. The chain's CDR3 is CASSLTGTSGGLYNEQFF. Here the CDR3 DNA reads TGTGCCAGCAGTTTAACGGGGACTAGCGGGGGACTTTACAATGAGCAGTTCTTC.

The gene calls are TRBV27 and TRBJ2-2; 8 bases match TRBD2. The CDR3 is 15 amino acids. V shed 7 bases, J shed 3 bases, and the junction held 7 bases outside the gene matches. The V gene's germline CDR1 is MNHEY and CDR2 SMNVEV (reference sequence). The CDR3, as DNA: TGTGCCAGCACCCCAGCGGGAGCCGACACCGGGGAGCTGTTTTTT. Its protein is CASTPAGADTGELFF.

This clone was seen just once. This sequence joins TRBV5-1 and TRBJ1-2; D unclear. Trimming took 3 bases from V and 4 from J, leaving 22 bases between them. Germline V gene data show CDR1 as SGHRS and CDR2 as YFSETQ. This CDR3 contains 17 residues. The CDR3 protein is CASSWSTDAKSAYGYTF. For the CDR3, the DNA is TGCGCCAGCAGCTGGAGCACCGACGCTAAGTCGGCCTATGGCTACACCTTC.

The chain uses TRBV21-1 and TRBJ2-5; the table's D call, TRBD1, has no DNA check behind it. TRBV21-1 is a pseudogene. The CDR3 consists of 16 residues. The CDR3 nucleotides are TGTGCCAGCAGCAAGGCCGGGACAGGGGGAGAAGAGACCCAGTACTTC. Amino acids: CASSKAGTGGEETQYF.

The chain uses TRBV15 and TRBJ2-7, with 10 bases aligning to TRBD2. V dropped 1 base and J dropped 3; count of bases not matched to a gene: 9. This CDR3 is built from 17 residues. CDR1 LNHNV and CDR2 YYDKDF come from the germline V gene (reference sequence). CDR3 protein: CATSRGLAGEGIYEQYF. In DNA, the CDR3 is TGTGCCACCAGCAGAGGGCTAGCGGGAGAAGGGATCTACGAGCAGTACTTC.

V gene TRBV9 combines with J gene TRBJ2-3; D gene unclear. V was shortened by 3 bases and J by 9 bases, with 17 bases between the two germline ends. CDR1 SGDLS and CDR2 YYNGEE come from the germline V gene. This CDR3 has 14 amino acids. The CDR3 loop reads CASSAPESSRTQYF. The CDR3 DNA reads TGTGCCAGCAGCGCCCCCGAGTCAAGCCGAACGCAGTATTTT.

The J gene is TRBJ2-2, the V gene TRBV11-2; 11 bases line up with TRBD2. Trimming cost V 0 bases and J 6 bases; bases outside gene matches: 12. This CDR3 contains 19 residues. The germline V gene encodes CDR1 SGHAT and CDR2 FQNNGV. This CDR3 is CASSLDRGLAAMGAGELFF. The CDR3 DNA follows: TGTGCCAGCAGCTTAGATAGGGGACTAGCGGCAATGGGGGCCGGGGAGCTGTTTTTT.

The V call is TRBV4-3, the J call TRBJ1-2; 10 bases are shared with TRBD1. Germline CDR1 and CDR2: LGHNA and YSLEER. V lost 4 bases, J lost 4 bases, and 9 bases stayed unmatched. The CDR3 loop spans 16 amino acids. The CDR3 sequence: CASSPGTGALPYGYTF. In DNA, the CDR3 is TGCGCCAGCAGCCCCGGGACAGGGGCCTTACCCTATGGCTACACCTTC.

The rearrangement joins TRBV7-8 to TRBJ2-1, with 7 bases that match TRBD1. After removal of 5 bases from V and 4 bases from J, the junction contained 17 bases not matched to a gene. Germline CDR1 SGHVS, CDR2 FQNEAQ. This CDR3 comprises 18 residues. The CDR3 DNA is TGTGCCAGCAGCATTAGATCCTTGACAGGGAGCGTGTACAATGAGCAGTTCTTC. Translated, it gives CASSIRSLTGSVYNEQFF.

This clone has only one observation. The genes are TRBV7-9 and TRBJ1-4, with 8 bases lining up with TRBD1. The CDR3 is 13 residues long. Losses at the gene ends were 8 bases for V and 7 bases for J; bases not matched to a gene: 6. Germline lookup yields CDR1 SEHNR and CDR2 FQNEAQ (reference sequence). CDR3 nucleotide sequence: TGTGCCAGCTCCAGACAGGGGCGTGAAAAACTGTTTTTT. Residues: CASSRQGREKLFF.

The chain joins TRBV6-5 to TRBJ2-7; D remains ambiguous. The germline V gene has CDR1 MNHEY and CDR2 SVGAGI. The CDR3 is 14 residues long. V lost 2 bases and J 0 bases, leaving 8 bases between the germline ends. As DNA, the CDR3 is TGTGCCAGCAGTTACGAGGAAAGCTCCTACGAGCAGTACTTC. Protein: CASSYEESSYEQYF.

This sequence joins TRBV5-3 and TRBJ1-5, with D hard to call. TRBV5-3 qualifies as an ORF whose function is uncertain. This CDR3 region has 14 residues. Deletions cut 0 bases from V and 3 bases from J, with 7 bases between. The CDR3 DNA is TGTGCCAGAAGCTTGGAAACAGTCAATCAGCCCCAGCATTTT. It codes for CARSLETVNQPQHF.

A remark on this clone: Additional DNA sequences in this sample encode the identical CDR3. The DNA for the CDR3 is TGTGCCAGCAGCGTAGGCCCCGGGGACGAGCAGTACTTC. Protein sequence: CASSVGPGDEQYF. The chain recombines TRBV9 with TRBJ2-7; tentatively, D is TRBD2 (5 bases). CDR1 is SGDLS, CDR2 YYNGEE, per germline. V was clipped by 0 bases and J by 5 bases, with 9 bases between them. The CDR3 is 13 amino acids.

On this clone itself: The sample contains more than one DNA sequence encoding this CDR3. The V and J genes are TRBV27 and TRBJ1-5; no firm D call. Germline V gives CDR1 MNHEY, CDR2 SMNVEV (reference sequence). V was trimmed by 3 bases and J by 4 bases, leaving 10 bases between them. This CDR3 region has 14 residues. This CDR3 reads CASSFVGSNQPQHF. CDR3 nucleotide sequence: TGTGCCAGCAGTTTCGTCGGCAGTAATCAGCCCCAGCATTTT.

The V and J genes are TRBV9 and TRBJ2-5, with 7 bases matching TRBD1. Germline V CDR1 and CDR2: SGDLS, YYNGEE. V lost 4 bases, J lost 2 bases, and 8 bases stayed unmatched. The CDR3 is 15 residues long. The chain's CDR3 is CASSTQGSRQETQYF. The DNA for the CDR3 is TGTGCCAGCAGCACACAGGGGTCCCGACAAGAGACCCAGTACTTC. Full variable domain (missing parts from reference TRBV9 and TRBJ2-5): DSGVTQTPKHLITATGQRVTLRCSPRSGDLSVYWYQQSLDQGLQFLIQYYNGEERAKGNILERFSAQQFPDLHSELNLSSLELGDSALYFCASSTQGSRQETQYFGPGTRLLVL.

This clone was recorded only once. This chain links TRBV7-9 with TRBJ1-2, with D uncertain. Germline CDR1 reads SEHNR; CDR2 reads FQNEAQ (reference sequence). With 7 bases removed from V and 2 bases from J, the gap between germline ends came to 14 bases. This CDR3 comprises 14 residues. The CDR3 sequence is CASTLGRINYGYTF. The CDR3 coding sequence is TGTGCCAGCACCCTCGGACGGATAAACTATGGCTACACCTTC. Based on the CDR3 plus reference TRBV7-9 and TRBJ1-2, the full variable domain is DTGVSQNPRHKITKRGQNVTFRCDPISEHNRLYWYRQTLGQGPEFLTYFQNEAQLEKSRLLSDRFSAERPKGSFSTLEIQRTEQGDSAMYLCASTLGRINYGYTFGSGTRLTVV.

The gene calls are TRBV7-9 and TRBJ2-3, with TRBD1 identical over 7 bases. Trimming took 0 bases from V and 5 from J; bases not matched to a gene: 5. From germline, CDR1 is SEHNR and CDR2 FQNEAQ (reference sequence). This CDR3 is built from 15 residues. The CDR3 sequence is CASSLASTGEDTQYF. The DNA of the CDR3 is TGTGCCAGCAGCTTAGCGTCTACAGGGGAAGATACGCAGTATTTT. Full variable domain (rest looked up from reference TRBV7-9 and TRBJ2-3): DTGVSQNPRHKITKRGQNVTFRCDPISEHNRLYWYRQTLGQGPEFLTYFQNEAQLEKSRLLSDRFSAERPKGSFSTLEIQRTEQGDSAMYLCASSLASTGEDTQYFGPGTRLTVL.

A note on this clone: The same CDR3 arises from other DNA sequences in this sample as well. The rearrangement links TRBV27 to TRBJ1-2, with 8 positions matching TRBD1. Trimming cost V 2 bases and J 4 bases; bases outside gene matches: 3. The CDR3 has 14 amino acids. Germline V gives CDR1 MNHEY, CDR2 SMNVEV (reference sequence). This chain's CDR3 is CASSLGQGFYGYTF. The CDR3 DNA reads as TGTGCCAGCAGTTTAGGACAGGGATTCTATGGCTACACCTTC.

The rearrangement uses TRBV6-5 and TRBJ2-3; 10 bases line up with TRBD2. CDR1 is MNHEY, CDR2 SVGAGI, per germline. J was trimmed by 6 bases and V by 4 bases; bases with no gene match: 7. The CDR3 runs to 15 residues. The CDR3 nucleotides are TGTGCCAGCAGTTCTCTAGCGGGAGCGGCCGATACGCAGTATTTT. Its protein product is CASSSLAGAADTQYF.

This chain connects TRBV11-3 to TRBJ2-1; a possible D gene is TRBD2 (6 bases). The CDR3 has 19 amino acids. Germline lookup yields CDR1 SGHNT and CDR2 YENEEA. Trimming removed 1 base from V and 4 bases from J, with 23 bases in between. The CDR3 here is CASSLGPPGADIPYNEQFF. The CDR3 bases are TGTGCCAGCAGCTTAGGCCCCCCGGGAGCGGACATCCCATACAATGAGCAGTTCTTC. The entire variable domain, with the rest obtained from reference TRBV11-3 and TRBJ2-1, is as follows: EAGVVQSPRYKIIEKKQPVAFWCNPISGHNTLYWYLQNLGQGPELLIRYENEEAVDDSQLPKDRFSAERLKGVDSTLKIQPAELGDSAVYLCASSLGPPGADIPYNEQFFGPGTRLTVL.

The chain carries TRBV30 and TRBJ2-7; D unresolved. The CDR3 runs 13 residues. V was trimmed by 3 bases and J by 3 bases, leaving 12 bases between them. Germline V gene data show CDR1 as GTSNPN and CDR2 as SVGIG (reference sequence). The CDR3 sequence is CAWRGNSNYEQYF. CDR3 in DNA: TGTGCCTGGAGGGGGAATTCGAACTACGAGCAGTACTTC. Full variable domain (rest looked up from reference TRBV30 and TRBJ2-7): SQTIHQWPATLVQPVGSPLSLECTVEGTSNPNLYWYRQAAGRGLQLLFYSVGIGQISSEVPQNLSASRPQDRQFILSSKKLLLSDSGFYLCAWRGNSNYEQYFGPGTRLTVT.

The chain uses TRBV4-2 and TRBJ1-1; D is uncertain. Per the germline V gene, CDR1 is LGHNA and CDR2 is YNFKEQ. Trimming shortened V by 4 bases and J by 9 bases, and 15 bases separated the two germline ends. This CDR3 is 13 amino acids long. The CDR3 DNA reads as TGTGCCAGCAGCCCAGGATACGGGGAGAAAGCTTTCTTT. Its protein is CASSPGYGEKAFF.

This clone was counted once. This rearrangement joins TRBV25-1 to TRBJ2-2; D gene unclear. V was shortened by 5 bases and J by 0 bases, with 7 bases between the two germline ends. CDR3 length equals 14 residues. The germline V gene has CDR1 MGHDK and CDR2 SYGVNS. CDR3 DNA sequence: TGTGCCAGCAGTTGGGCGGCGAACACCGGGGAGCTGTTTTTT. Amino acid sequence: CASSWAANTGELFF.